The rows below give T cell receptor beta chains drawn from one sample of a study of shared clonotypes between healthy human individuals. Data came from immunoSEQ multiplex PCR; TCRdb stores just in-frame clones and leaves some out. The sample lists 600,000 or so clones, roughly 98% occurring once. Material: naive CD8+ T cells sorted from blood. The receptors originated from a man aged 30-40 years in good health. The CDR3 runs from the conserved cysteine through the conserved F or W. The D gene is left open where the match is weak. Not every row has a clone size; where given, it reads once, few, many or a size class.

v_call: TRBV23-1
j_call: TRBJ2-1
clone_size: NA
d_call: NA
cdr3_nt: TGCGCCAGCCGCCTGGCGGGGGCCCATGAGCAGTTCTTC
cdr3_aa: CASRLAGAHEQFF

v_call: TRBV11-2
j_call: TRBJ1-1
clone_size: NA
d_call: NA
cdr3_nt: TGTGCCAGCAGCCTTGAAGTGATCACTGAAGCTTTCTTT
cdr3_aa: CASSLEVITEAFF

v_call: TRBV27
j_call: TRBJ2-7
clone_size: once
d_call: NA
cdr3_nt: TGTGCCAGCATGTCCCTACTGCTGAGCTCCTACGAGCAGTACTTC
cdr3_aa: CASMSLLLSSYEQYF

v_call: TRBV6-1
j_call: TRBJ2-1
clone_size: once
d_call: NA
cdr3_nt: TGTGCCAGCATAGGGACGGGTTACAATGAGCAGTTCTTC
cdr3_aa: CASIGTGYNEQFF

v_call: TRBV7-8
j_call: TRBJ2-2
clone_size: NA
d_call: NA
cdr3_nt: TGTGCCAGCAGCTTAGACGACAGGGAGGACACCGGGGAGCTGTTTTTT
cdr3_aa: CASSLDDREDTGELFF

v_call: TRBV28
j_call: TRBJ2-7
clone_size: NA
d_call: NA
cdr3_nt: TGTGCCAGCAGTTCAACCTACGAGCAGTACTTC
cdr3_aa: CASSSTYEQYF

v_call: TRBV18
j_call: TRBJ2-3
clone_size: few
d_call: TRBD2
cdr3_nt: TGTGCCAGCTCAACCGGGACTAGCGCCGCTAGCACAGATACGCAGTATTTT
cdr3_aa: CASSTGTSAASTDTQYF

v_call: TRBV11-2
j_call: TRBJ2-6
clone_size: NA
d_call: NA
cdr3_nt: TGTGCCAGCTCGGATCCGTCAGCGTTCGGTGGGGCCAACGTCCTGACTTTC
cdr3_aa: CASSDPSAFGGANVLTF

v_call: TRBV28
j_call: TRBJ2-3
clone_size: NA
d_call: TRBD2
cdr3_nt: TGTGCCAGCAGTTCCCGGGAGGGCCCCCCTCTCCCAGATACGCAGTATTTT
cdr3_aa: CASSSREGPPLPDTQYF

v_call: TRBV30
j_call: TRBJ1-5
clone_size: NA
d_call: NA
cdr3_nt: TGTGCCTGGAGTGTACGCCCGGAACAGGGTCAGCCCCAGCATTTT
cdr3_aa: CAWSVRPEQGQPQHF

v_call: TRBV5-1
j_call: TRBJ2-6
clone_size: NA
d_call: TRBD1
cdr3_nt: TGCGCCAGCAGGCCAACGGACAGGTCTGGGGCCAACGTCCTGACTTTC
cdr3_aa: CASRPTDRSGANVLTF

v_call: TRBV27
j_call: TRBJ2-1
clone_size: NA
d_call: NA
cdr3_nt: TGTGCCAGCAGTATACGGGAGCCCCCCTCCTACAATGAGCAGTTCTTC
cdr3_aa: CASSIREPPSYNEQFF

v_call: TRBV4-1
j_call: TRBJ2-7
clone_size: NA
d_call: TRBD1
cdr3_nt: TGCGCCAGCAGCCAGGCCCGGGCAGGGGGCTCCTACGAGCAGTACTTC
cdr3_aa: CASSQARAGGSYEQYF

v_call: TRBV27
j_call: TRBJ2-7
clone_size: NA
d_call: NA
cdr3_nt: TGTGCCAGCAGTTTATTAGGGGGAGACGAGCAGTACTTC
cdr3_aa: CASSLLGGDEQYF

v_call: TRBV29-1
j_call: TRBJ1-1
clone_size: NA
d_call: TRBD1
cdr3_nt: TGCAGCGTTGATAGGACAGGACAGAACACTGAAGCTTTCTTT
cdr3_aa: CSVDRTGQNTEAFF

v_call: TRBV15
j_call: TRBJ1-5
clone_size: NA
d_call: NA
cdr3_nt: TGTGCCACCACCCGGGAGGGCAGCCAGCCCCAGCATTTT
cdr3_aa: CATTREGSQPQHF

v_call: TRBV2
j_call: TRBJ2-2
clone_size: NA
d_call: NA
cdr3_nt: TGTGCCAGCAGCGACTCCCACGACAGGAACACCGGGGAGCTGTTTTTT
cdr3_aa: CASSDSHDRNTGELFF

v_call: TRBV7-3
j_call: TRBJ2-3
clone_size: NA
d_call: TRBD2
cdr3_nt: TGTGCCAGCAGCTCGACTAGCGGGGGCCTCGATACGCAGTATTTT
cdr3_aa: CASSSTSGGLDTQYF

v_call: TRBV10-2
j_call: TRBJ2-5
clone_size: NA
d_call: NA
cdr3_nt: TGCGCCAGCAGTTCCTTGTTGGGGGGTTTCCAACAAGAGACCCAGTACTTC
cdr3_aa: CASSSLLGGFQQETQYF

v_call: TRBV5-1
j_call: TRBJ2-7
clone_size: NA
d_call: NA
cdr3_nt: TGCGCCAGCAGCTTGCCCAGGGACCAACTTACCTACGAGCAGTACTTC
cdr3_aa: CASSLPRDQLTYEQYF

v_call: TRBV27
j_call: TRBJ2-1
clone_size: NA
d_call: TRBD2
cdr3_nt: TGTGCCAGCAGAGCGGGAGGCCCCTACAATGAGCAGTTCTTC
cdr3_aa: CASRAGGPYNEQFF

v_call: TRBV27
j_call: TRBJ2-7
clone_size: NA
d_call: TRBD1
cdr3_nt: TGTGCCAGCAGTTTTCTGTCAGGGGGTTCCTACGAGCAGTACTTC
cdr3_aa: CASSFLSGGSYEQYF

v_call: TRBV4-3
j_call: TRBJ2-1
clone_size: NA
d_call: NA
cdr3_nt: TGCGCCAGCAGCCAAGGGGTTAGCGACGACTACAATGAGCAGTTCTTC
cdr3_aa: CASSQGVSDDYNEQFF

v_call: TRBV4-2
j_call: TRBJ2-2
clone_size: NA
d_call: TRBD2
cdr3_nt: TGTGCCAGCAGCCGCCACCCCGGAACTAGCGGGAGGAAGGGCGGGGAGCTGTTTTTT
cdr3_aa: CASSRHPGTSGRKGGELFF

v_call: TRBV29-1
j_call: TRBJ2-1
clone_size: NA
d_call: NA
cdr3_nt: TGCAGCGTTGAAGATCGAACGGGGGTTAGCGATAATGAGCAGTTCTTC
cdr3_aa: CSVEDRTGVSDNEQFF

v_call: TRBV27
j_call: TRBJ1-5
clone_size: NA
d_call: NA
cdr3_nt: TGTGCCAGCAAGGCTTCAGGGGTCAATCAGCCCCAGCATTTT
cdr3_aa: CASKASGVNQPQHF

v_call: TRBV9
j_call: TRBJ2-2
clone_size: NA
d_call: NA
cdr3_nt: TGTGCCAGCAGCGTACGGGACGGGGAGCTGTTTTTT
cdr3_aa: CASSVRDGELFF

v_call: TRBV28
j_call: TRBJ2-7
clone_size: NA
d_call: NA
cdr3_nt: TGTGCCAGCAGGTCCCGAAACGGCGCTTCCTACGAGCAGTACTTC
cdr3_aa: CASRSRNGASYEQYF

v_call: TRBV28
j_call: TRBJ2-7
clone_size: NA
d_call: TRBD1
cdr3_nt: TGTGCCAGCAGTCCCTTGGGGTCAGGGGGATACGAGCAGTACTTC
cdr3_aa: CASSPLGSGGYEQYF

v_call: TRBV7-2
j_call: TRBJ2-1
clone_size: NA
d_call: NA
cdr3_nt: TGTGCCAGCAGTCGAGGGAATGAGCAGTTCTTC
cdr3_aa: CASSRGNEQFF

v_call: TRBV7-9
j_call: TRBJ2-5
clone_size: NA
d_call: NA
cdr3_nt: TGTGCCAGCAGCGGGTGGGAGGCAGGGGCAACGGAGACCCAGTACTTC
cdr3_aa: CASSGWEAGATETQYF

v_call: TRBV14
j_call: TRBJ1-4
clone_size: NA
d_call: NA
cdr3_nt: TGTGCCAGCAGCCCAGGGGATCGCGTTGAAAAACTGTTTTTT
cdr3_aa: CASSPGDRVEKLFF

v_call: TRBV5-6
j_call: TRBJ2-1
clone_size: NA
d_call: NA
cdr3_nt: TGTGCCAGCAGCTTCGGCAATGAGCAGTTCTTC
cdr3_aa: CASSFGNEQFF

v_call: TRBV11-3
j_call: TRBJ2-7
clone_size: NA
d_call: NA
cdr3_nt: TGTGCCAGCAGCTTACTGGGGTCGGACTACGAGCAGTACTTC
cdr3_aa: CASSLLGSDYEQYF